What follows are 2 T cell receptor beta chains derived from one specimen sequenced in a study of blood T cell repertoires in COVID-19. TCRdb's table, derived via immunoSEQ multiplex PCR, lists solely in-frame clones and lacks some. The profile shows about 5,000 clones, 88% of them singletons. Sample: peripheral blood. All receptors derive from a man aged 65 to 79 with COVID-19, enrolled during active disease.

This clone was found once. This chain links TRBV3-1 (or the pseudogene TRBV3-2) with TRBJ1-2, with TRBD1 identical over 7 bases. This CDR3 spans 13 amino acids. Germline loops: CDR1 LGHDT, CDR2 YNNKEL (reference sequence). The J segment lost 7 bases and the V segment lost 1 base, leaving 3 bases of the junction unmatched. CDR3 DNA: TGTGCCAGCAGCCAAGGACAGGGCTTTGGCTACACCTTC. Amino acids: CASSQGQGFGYTF.

V usage is TRBV3-1 (or the pseudogene TRBV3-2) and J usage is TRBJ2-7; 9 bases align to TRBD2. V shed 3 bases, J shed 5 bases, and the junction held 11 bases outside the gene matches. Germline values: CDR1 LGHDT, CDR2 YNNKEL (reference sequence). CDR3 length: 16 residues. The CDR3, as DNA: TGTGCCAGCAGCCATCGCCAAGCGGGAGGTTGGGACGAGCAGTACTTC. It codes for CASSHRQAGGWDEQYF.